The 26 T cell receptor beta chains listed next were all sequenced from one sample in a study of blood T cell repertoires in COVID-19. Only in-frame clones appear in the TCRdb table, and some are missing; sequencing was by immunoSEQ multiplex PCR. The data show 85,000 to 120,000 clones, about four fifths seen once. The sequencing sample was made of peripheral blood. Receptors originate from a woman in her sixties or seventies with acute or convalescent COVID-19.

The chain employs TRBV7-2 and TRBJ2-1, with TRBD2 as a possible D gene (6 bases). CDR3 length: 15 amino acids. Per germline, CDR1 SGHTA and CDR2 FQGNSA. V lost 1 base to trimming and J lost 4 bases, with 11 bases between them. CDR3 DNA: TGTGCCAGCAGCTTAGAGGAGGGACCGTACAATGAGCAGTTCTTC. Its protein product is CASSLEEGPYNEQFF.

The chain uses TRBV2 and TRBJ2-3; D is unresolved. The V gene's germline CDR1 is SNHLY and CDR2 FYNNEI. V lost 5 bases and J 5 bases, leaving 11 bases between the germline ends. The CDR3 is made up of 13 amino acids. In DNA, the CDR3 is TGTGCCAGCAGTCAAGAGAGAGGAGATACGCAGTATTTT. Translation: CASSQERGDTQYF.

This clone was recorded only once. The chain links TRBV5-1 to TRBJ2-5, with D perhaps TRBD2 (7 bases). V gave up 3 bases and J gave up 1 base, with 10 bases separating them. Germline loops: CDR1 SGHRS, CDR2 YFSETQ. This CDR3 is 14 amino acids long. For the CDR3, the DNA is TGCGCCAGCAGCTGGGGGGGGCCCCAAGAGACCCAGTACTTC. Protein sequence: CASSWGGPQETQYF.

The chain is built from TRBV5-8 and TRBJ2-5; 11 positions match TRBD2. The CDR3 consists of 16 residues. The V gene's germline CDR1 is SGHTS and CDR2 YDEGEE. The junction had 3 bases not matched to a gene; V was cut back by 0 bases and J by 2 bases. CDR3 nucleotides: TGTGCCAGCAGCTTGGGAGGGACTAGCGGACAAGAGACCCAGTACTTC. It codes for CASSLGGTSGQETQYF.

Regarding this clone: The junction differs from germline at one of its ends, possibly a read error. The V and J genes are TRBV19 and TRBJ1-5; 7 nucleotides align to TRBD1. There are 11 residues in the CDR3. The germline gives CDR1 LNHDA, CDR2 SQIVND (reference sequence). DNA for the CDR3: TGTGCCAGTAGTGTAGACAGGGCCCAGCATTTT. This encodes CASSVDRAQHF.

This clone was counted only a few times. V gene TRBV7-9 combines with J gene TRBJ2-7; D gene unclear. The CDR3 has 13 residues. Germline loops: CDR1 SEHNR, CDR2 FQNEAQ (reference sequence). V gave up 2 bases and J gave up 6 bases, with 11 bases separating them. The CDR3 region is CASSLRQRAEQYF. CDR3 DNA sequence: TGTGCCAGCAGCTTAAGGCAGCGTGCCGAGCAGTACTTC. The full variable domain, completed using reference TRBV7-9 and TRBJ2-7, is DTGVSQNPRHKITKRGQNVTFRCDPISEHNRLYWYRQTLGQGPEFLTYFQNEAQLEKSRLLSDRFSAERPKGSFSTLEIQRTEQGDSAMYLCASSLRQRAEQYFGPGTRLTVT.

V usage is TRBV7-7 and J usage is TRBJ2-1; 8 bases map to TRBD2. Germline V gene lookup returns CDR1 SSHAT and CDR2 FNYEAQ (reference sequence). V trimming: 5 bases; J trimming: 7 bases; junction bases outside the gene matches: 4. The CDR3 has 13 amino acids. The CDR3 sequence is CASSVPGGNEQFF. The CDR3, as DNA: TGTGCCAGCAGCGTGCCGGGGGGGAATGAGCAGTTCTTC.

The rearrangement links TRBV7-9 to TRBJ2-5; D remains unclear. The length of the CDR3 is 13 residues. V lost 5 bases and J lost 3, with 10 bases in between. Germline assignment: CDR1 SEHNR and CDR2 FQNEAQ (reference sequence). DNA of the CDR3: TGTGCCAGCAGCCCGAAGACTGAAGAGACCCAGTACTTC. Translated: CASSPKTEETQYF.

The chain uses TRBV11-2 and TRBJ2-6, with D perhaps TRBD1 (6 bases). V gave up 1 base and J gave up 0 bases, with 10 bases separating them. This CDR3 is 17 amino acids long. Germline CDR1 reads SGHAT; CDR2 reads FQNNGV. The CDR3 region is CASSLGTAYSGANVLTF. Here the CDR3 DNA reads TGTGCCAGCAGCTTAGGGACAGCTTACTCTGGGGCCAACGTCCTGACTTTC.

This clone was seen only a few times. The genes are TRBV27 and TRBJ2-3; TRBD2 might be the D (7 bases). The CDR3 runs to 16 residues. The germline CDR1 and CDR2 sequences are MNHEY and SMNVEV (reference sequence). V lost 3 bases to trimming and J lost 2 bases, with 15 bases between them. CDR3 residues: CASSFYAGAFTDTQYF. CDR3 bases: TGTGCCAGCAGTTTCTACGCGGGGGCCTTCACAGATACGCAGTATTTT.

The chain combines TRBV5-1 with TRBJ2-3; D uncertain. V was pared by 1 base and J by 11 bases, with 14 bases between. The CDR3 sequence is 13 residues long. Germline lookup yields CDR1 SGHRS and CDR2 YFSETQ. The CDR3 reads CASSLNKQYGQYF. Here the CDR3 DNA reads TGCGCCAGCAGCTTGAATAAACAGTACGGGCAGTATTTT.

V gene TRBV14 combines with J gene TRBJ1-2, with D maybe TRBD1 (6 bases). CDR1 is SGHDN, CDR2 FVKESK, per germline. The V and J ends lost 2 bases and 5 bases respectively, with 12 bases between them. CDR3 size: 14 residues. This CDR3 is CASSQQGQTYGYTF. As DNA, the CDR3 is TGTGCCAGCAGCCAACAAGGACAGACTTATGGCTACACCTTC.

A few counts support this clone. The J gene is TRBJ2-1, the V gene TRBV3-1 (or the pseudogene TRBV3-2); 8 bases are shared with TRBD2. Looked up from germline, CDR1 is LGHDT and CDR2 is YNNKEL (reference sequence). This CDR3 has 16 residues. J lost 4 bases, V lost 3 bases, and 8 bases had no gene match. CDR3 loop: CASSHTAGGEYNEQFF. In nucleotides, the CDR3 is TGTGCCAGCAGCCATACTGCGGGGGGCGAATACAATGAGCAGTTCTTC.

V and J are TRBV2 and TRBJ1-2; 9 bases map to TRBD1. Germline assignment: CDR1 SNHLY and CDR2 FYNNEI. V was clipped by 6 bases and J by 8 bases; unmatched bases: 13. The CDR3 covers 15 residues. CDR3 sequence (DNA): TGTGCCAGCAGGGCCCTCGGACAGGGGACGAGGGGCTACACCTTC. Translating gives CASRALGQGTRGYTF. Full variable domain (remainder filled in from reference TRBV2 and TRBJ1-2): EPEVTQTPSHQVTQMGQEVILRCVPISNHLYFYWYRQILGQKVEFLVSFYNNEISEKSEIFDDQFSVERPDGSNFTLKIRSTKLEDSAMYFCASRALGQGTRGYTFGSGTRLTVV.

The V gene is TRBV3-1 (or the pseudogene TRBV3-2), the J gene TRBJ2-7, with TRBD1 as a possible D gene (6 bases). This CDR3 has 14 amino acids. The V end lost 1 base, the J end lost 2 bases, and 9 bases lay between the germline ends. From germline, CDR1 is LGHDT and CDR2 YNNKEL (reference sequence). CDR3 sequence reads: CASSQGRGPYEQYF. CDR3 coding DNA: TGTGCCAGCAGCCAAGGCAGGGGTCCCTACGAGCAGTACTTC.

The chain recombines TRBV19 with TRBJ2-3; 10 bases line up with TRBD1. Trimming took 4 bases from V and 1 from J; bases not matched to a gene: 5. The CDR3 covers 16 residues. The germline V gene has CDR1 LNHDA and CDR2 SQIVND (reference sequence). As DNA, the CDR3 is TGTGCCAGTAGTAGCAGGGACAGGGGAGGCACAGATACGCAGTATTTT. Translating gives CASSSRDRGGTDTQYF.

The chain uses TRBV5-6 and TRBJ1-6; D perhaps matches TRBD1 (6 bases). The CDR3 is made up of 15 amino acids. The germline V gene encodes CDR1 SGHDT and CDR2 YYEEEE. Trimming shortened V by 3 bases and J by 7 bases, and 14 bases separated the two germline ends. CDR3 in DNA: TGTGCCAGCAGCTCCCTGACAGGAGGAAATTCACCCCTCCACTTT. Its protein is CASSSLTGGNSPLHF.

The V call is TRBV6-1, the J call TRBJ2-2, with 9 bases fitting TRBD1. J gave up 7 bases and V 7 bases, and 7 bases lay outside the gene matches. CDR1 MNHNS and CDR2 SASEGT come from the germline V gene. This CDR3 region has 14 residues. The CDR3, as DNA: TGTGCCAGCATTCTACAGGGGGCCGGCGGGGAGCTGTTTTTT. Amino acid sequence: CASILQGAGGELFF.

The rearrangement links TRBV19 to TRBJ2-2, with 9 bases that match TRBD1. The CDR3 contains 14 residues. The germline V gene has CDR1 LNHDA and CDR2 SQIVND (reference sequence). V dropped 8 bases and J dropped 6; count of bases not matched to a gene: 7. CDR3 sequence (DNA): TGTGCCAGTTGGACAGGGGAGAGTCCCGGGGAGCTGTTTTTT. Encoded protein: CASWTGESPGELFF.

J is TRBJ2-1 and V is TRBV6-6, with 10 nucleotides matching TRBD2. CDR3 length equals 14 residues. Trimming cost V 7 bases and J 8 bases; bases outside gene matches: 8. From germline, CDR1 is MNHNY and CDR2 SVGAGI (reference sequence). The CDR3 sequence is CASMPSGSGDEQFF. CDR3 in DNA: TGTGCCAGCATGCCTAGCGGGAGTGGGGATGAGCAGTTCTTC.

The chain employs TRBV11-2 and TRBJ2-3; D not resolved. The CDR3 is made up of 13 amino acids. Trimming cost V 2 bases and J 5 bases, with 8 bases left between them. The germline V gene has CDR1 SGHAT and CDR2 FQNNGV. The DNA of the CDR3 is TGTGCCAGCAGCTTACTGCGTGTAGATACGCAGTATTTT. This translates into CASSLLRVDTQYF. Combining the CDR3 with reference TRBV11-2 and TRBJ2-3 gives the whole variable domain EAGVAQSPRYKIIEKRQSVAFWCNPISGHATLYWYQQILGQGPKLLIQFQNNGVVDDSQLPKDRFSAERLKGVDSTLKIQPAKLEDSAVYLCASSLLRVDTQYFGPGTRLTVL.

CDR3 residues: CASRPEGAEQLGLAGEGYEQYF. In DNA form, the CDR3 reads TGTGCCAGCAGGCCAGAGGGGGCAGAACAACTGGGACTAGCGGGAGAGGGCTACGAGCAGTACTTC. The V call is TRBV7-3, the J call TRBJ2-7, with TRBD2 identical over 14 bases. The germline CDR1 and CDR2 sequences are SGHTA and FQGTGA. CDR3 length: 22 residues. With 6 bases clipped from V and 3 bases from J, the junction kept 25 bases outside the gene matches.

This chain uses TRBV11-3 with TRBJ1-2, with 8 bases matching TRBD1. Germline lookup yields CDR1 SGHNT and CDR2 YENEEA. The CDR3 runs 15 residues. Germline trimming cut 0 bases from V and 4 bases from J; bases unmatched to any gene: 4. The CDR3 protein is CASSLEDREGYGYTF. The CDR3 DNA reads TGTGCCAGCAGCTTAGAGGACAGGGAGGGCTATGGCTACACCTTC.

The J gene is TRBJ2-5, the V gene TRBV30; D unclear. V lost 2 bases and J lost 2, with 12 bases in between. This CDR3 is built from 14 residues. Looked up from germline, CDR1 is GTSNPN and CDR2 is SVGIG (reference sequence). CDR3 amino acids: CAWSHFENQETQYF. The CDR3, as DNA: TGTGCCTGGAGTCATTTCGAGAATCAAGAGACCCAGTACTTC. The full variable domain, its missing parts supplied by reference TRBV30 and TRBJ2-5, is SQTIHQWPATLVQPVGSPLSLECTVEGTSNPNLYWYRQAAGRGLQLLFYSVGIGQISSEVPQNLSASRPQDRQFILSSKKLLLSDSGFYLCAWSHFENQETQYFGPGTRLLVL.

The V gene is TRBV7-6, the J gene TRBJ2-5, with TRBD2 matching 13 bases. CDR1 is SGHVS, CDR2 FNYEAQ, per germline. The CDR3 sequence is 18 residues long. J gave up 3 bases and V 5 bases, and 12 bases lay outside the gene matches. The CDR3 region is CASSPGTSGALGEETQYF. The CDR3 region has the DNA TGTGCCAGCAGCCCCGGGACTAGCGGGGCGCTAGGGGAAGAGACCCAGTACTTC. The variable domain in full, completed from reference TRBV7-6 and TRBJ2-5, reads GAGVSQSPRYKVTKRGQDVALRCDPISGHVSLYWYRQALGQGPEFLTYFNYEAQQDKSGLPNDRFSAERPEGSISTLTIQRTEQRDSAMYRCASSPGTSGALGEETQYFGPGTRLLVL.

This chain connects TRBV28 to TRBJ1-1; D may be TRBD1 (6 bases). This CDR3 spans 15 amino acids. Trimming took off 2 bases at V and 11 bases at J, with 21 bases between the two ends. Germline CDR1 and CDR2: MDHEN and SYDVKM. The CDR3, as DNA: TGTGCCAGCAGTTTAACCGGGCTGGGGACCCAGGGGGCTTTCTTT. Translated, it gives CASSLTGLGTQGAFF.